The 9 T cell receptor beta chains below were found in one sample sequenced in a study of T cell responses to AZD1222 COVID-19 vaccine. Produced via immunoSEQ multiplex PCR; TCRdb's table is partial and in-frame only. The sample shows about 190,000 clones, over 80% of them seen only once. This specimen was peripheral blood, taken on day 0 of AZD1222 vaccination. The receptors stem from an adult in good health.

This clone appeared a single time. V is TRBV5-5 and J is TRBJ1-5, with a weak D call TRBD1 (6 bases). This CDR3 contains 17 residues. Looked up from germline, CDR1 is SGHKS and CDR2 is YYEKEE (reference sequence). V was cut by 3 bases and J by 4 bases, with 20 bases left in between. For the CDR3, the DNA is TGTGCCAGCAGCTCTGACCGCACGGGGGGCAGGAATCAGCCCCAGCATTTT. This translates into CASSSDRTGGRNQPQHF.

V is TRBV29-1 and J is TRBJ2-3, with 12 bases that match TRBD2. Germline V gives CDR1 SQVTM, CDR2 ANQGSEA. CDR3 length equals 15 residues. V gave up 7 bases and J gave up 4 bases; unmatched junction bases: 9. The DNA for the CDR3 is TGCAGCGATGGACTAGCGGGGACTGCAGCAGATACGCAGTATTTT. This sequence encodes CSDGLAGTAADTQYF.

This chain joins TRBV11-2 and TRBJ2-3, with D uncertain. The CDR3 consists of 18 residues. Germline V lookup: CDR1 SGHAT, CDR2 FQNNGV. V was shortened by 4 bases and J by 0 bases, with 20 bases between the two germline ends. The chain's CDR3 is CASSSPPGRILSTDTQYF. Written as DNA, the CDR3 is TGTGCCAGCAGCTCCCCCCCGGGCAGAATCCTTAGCACAGATACGCAGTATTTT.

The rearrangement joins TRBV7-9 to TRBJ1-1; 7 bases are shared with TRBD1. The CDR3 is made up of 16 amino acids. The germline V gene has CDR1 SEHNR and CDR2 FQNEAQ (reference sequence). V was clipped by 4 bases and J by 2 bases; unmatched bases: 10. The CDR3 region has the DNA TGTGCCAGCAGCTCCCGACAGGGACGGGGAAACACTGAAGCTTTCTTT. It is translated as CASSSRQGRGNTEAFF.

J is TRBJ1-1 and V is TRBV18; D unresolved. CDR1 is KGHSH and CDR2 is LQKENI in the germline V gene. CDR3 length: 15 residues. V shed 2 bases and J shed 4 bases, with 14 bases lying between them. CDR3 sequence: CASSPGRGWPTEAFF. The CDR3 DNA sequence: TGTGCCAGCTCACCAGGGAGAGGGTGGCCCACTGAAGCTTTCTTT.

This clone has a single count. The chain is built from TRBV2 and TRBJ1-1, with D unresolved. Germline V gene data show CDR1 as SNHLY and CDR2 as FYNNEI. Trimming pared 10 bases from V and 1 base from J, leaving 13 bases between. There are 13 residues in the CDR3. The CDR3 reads CATEKIENTEAFF. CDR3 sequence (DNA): TGTGCCACCGAAAAGATCGAGAACACTGAAGCTTTCTTT.

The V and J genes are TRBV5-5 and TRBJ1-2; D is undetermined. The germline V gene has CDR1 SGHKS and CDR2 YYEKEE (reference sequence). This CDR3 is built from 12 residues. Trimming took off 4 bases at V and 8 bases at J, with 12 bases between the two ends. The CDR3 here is CASSQDQRGYTF. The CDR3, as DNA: TGTGCCAGCAGCCAGGACCAGCGAGGCTACACCTTC.

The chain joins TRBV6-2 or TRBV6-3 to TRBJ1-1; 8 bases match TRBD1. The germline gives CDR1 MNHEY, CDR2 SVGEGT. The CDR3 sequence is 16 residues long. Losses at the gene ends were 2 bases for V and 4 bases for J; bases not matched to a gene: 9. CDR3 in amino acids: CASSYTGGRLVTEAFF. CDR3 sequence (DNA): TGTGCCAGCAGTTACACAGGGGGAAGATTAGTCACTGAAGCTTTCTTT.

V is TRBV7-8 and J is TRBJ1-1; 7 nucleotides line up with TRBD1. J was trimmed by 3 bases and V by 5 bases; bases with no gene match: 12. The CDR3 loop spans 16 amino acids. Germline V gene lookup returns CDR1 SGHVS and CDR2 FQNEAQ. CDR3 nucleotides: TGTGCCAGCAGCCCAAGTCGGGTACAGGGGTACACTGAAGCTTTCTTT. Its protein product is CASSPSRVQGYTEAFF.